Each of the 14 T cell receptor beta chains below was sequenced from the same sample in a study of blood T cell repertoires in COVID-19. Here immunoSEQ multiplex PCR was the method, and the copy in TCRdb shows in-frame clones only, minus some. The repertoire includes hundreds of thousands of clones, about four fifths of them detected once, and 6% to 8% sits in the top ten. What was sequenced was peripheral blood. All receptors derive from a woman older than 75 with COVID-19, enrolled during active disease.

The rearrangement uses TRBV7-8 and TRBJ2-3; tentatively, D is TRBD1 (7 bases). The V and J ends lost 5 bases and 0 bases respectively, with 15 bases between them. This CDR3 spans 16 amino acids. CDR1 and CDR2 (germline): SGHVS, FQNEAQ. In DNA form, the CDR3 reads TGTGCCAGCAGCCCCCAGACAGGGACTAGCACAGATACGCAGTATTTT. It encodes CASSPQTGTSTDTQYF.

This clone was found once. The CDR3 is CASSPIFGRGNEQYF. The CDR3 nucleotides are TGTGCCAGCAGCCCCATTTTCGGGAGAGGCAACGAGCAGTACTTC. The chain uses TRBV3-1 (or the pseudogene TRBV3-2) and TRBJ2-7, with a weak D call TRBD2 (6 bases). The V end lost 4 bases, the J end lost 5 bases, and 18 bases lay between the germline ends. Germline CDR1 and CDR2: LGHDT and YNNKEL (reference sequence). The CDR3 contains 15 residues.

The CDR3 region has the DNA TGTGCCAGCAGTTACAGAACAGGGAGTTCCGGAAACACCATATATTTT. Residues: CASSYRTGSSGNTIYF. The chain combines TRBV6-6 with TRBJ1-3, with TRBD1 as a possible D gene (6 bases). Germline V gives CDR1 MNHNY, CDR2 SVGAGI (reference sequence). There are 16 residues in the CDR3. The V gene lost 2 bases and the J gene lost 4 bases, with 15 bases spanning the gap.

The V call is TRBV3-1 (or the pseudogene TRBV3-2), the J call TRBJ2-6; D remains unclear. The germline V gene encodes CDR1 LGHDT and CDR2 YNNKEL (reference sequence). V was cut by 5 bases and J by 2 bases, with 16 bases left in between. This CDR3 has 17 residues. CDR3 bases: TGTGCCAGCAGCGCCCTTGCTAGGTTAGCTGGGGCCAACGTCCTGACTTTC. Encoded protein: CASSALARLAGANVLTF.

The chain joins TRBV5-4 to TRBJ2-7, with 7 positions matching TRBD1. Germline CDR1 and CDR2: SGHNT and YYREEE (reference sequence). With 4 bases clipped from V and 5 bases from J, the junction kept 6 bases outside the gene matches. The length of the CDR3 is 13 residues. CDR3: CASSETGANEQYF. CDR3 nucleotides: TGTGCCAGCAGCGAAACAGGGGCGAACGAGCAGTACTTC. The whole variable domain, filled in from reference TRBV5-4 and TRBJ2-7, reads ETGVTQSPTHLIKTRGQQVTLRCSSQSGHNTVSWYQQALGQGPQFIFQYYREEENGRGNFPPRFSGLQFPNYSSELNVNALELDDSALYLCASSETGANEQYFGPGTRLTVT.

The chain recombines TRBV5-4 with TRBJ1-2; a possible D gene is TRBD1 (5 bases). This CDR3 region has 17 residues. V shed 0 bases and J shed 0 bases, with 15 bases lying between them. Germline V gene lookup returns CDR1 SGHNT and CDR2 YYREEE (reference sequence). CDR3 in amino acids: CASSLAGGEGTNYGYTF. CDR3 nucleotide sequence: TGTGCCAGCAGCTTGGCCGGAGGGGAAGGAACTAACTATGGCTACACCTTC.

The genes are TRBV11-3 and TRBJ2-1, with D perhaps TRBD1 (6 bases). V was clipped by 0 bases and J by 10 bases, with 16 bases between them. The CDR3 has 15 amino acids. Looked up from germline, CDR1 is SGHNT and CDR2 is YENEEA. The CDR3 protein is CASSLDLISRGEQFF. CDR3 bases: TGTGCCAGCAGCTTAGATCTTATCTCCAGGGGAGAGCAGTTCTTC.

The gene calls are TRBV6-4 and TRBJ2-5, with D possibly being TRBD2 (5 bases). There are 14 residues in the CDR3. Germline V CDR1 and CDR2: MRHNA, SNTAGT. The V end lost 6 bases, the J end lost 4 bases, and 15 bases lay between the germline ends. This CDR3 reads CASSPRRFLETQYF. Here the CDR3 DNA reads TGTGCCAGCAGCCCCCGGAGGTTCTTAGAGACCCAGTACTTC.

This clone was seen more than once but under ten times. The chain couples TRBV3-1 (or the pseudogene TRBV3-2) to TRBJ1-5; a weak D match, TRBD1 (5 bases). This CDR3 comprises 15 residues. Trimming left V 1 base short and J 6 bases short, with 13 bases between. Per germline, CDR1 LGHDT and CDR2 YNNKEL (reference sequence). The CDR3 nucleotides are TGTGCCAGCAGCCAAGCCTTAACAGGAAGTCAGCCCCAGCATTTT. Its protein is CASSQALTGSQPQHF.

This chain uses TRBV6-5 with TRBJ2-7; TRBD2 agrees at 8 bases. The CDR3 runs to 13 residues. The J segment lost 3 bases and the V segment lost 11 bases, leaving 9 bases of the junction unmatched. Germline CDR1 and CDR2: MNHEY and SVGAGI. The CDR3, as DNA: TGTGCCTCCCGGGTAGCGGGGAACTACGAGCAGTACTTC. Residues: CASRVAGNYEQYF.

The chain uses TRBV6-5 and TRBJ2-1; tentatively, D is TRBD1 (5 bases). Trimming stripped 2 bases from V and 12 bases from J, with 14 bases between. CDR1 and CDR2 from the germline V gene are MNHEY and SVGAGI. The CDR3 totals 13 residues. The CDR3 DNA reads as TGTGCCAGCAGTTACGATCTACAGGAACCGCAGTTCTTC. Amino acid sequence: CASSYDLQEPQFF.

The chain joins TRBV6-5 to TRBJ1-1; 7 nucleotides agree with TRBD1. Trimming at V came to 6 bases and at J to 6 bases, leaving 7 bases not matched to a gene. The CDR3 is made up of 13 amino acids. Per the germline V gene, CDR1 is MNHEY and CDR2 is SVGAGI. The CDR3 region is CASSPQGLAEAFF. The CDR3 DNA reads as TGTGCCAGCAGCCCACAGGGGCTCGCTGAAGCTTTCTTT.

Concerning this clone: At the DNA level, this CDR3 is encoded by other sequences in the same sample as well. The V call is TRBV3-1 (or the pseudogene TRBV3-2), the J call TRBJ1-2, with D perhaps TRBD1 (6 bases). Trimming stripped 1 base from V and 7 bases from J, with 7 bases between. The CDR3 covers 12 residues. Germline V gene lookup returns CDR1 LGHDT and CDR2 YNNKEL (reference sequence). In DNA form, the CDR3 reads TGTGCCAGCAGCCAAGGAGGGGGTGGCTACACCTTC. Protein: CASSQGGGGYTF.

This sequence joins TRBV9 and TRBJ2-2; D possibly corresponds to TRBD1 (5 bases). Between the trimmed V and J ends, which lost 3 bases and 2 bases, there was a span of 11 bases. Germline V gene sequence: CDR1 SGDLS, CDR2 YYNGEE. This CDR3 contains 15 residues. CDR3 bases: TGTGCCAGCAGCGACAGGAGCGATAACACCGGGGAGCTGTTTTTT. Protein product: CASSDRSDNTGELFF.